A single sample gave rise to the 28 T cell receptor beta chains below, sequenced in a study of blood T cell repertoires in COVID-19. Clones were sequenced by immunoSEQ multiplex PCR, and TCRdb holds only the in-frame ones, with some missing. This table holds 55,000 to 75,000 clones, less than 90% found once. The source material was peripheral blood. Receptors originate from a man aged 55 to 69 with COVID-19, enrolled during active disease.

The chain couples TRBV6-5 to TRBJ1-2, with D perhaps matching TRBD1 (6 bases). This CDR3 has 12 amino acids. The V gene's germline CDR1 is MNHEY and CDR2 SVGAGI. Between the trimmed V and J ends, which lost 10 bases and 8 bases, there was a span of 17 bases. CDR3 sequence reads: CATNQGGRGYTF. CDR3 nucleotide sequence: TGTGCCACAAACCAAGGGGGTCGGGGCTACACCTTC.

V and J are TRBV19 and TRBJ1-3; the match to TRBD1 covers 7 bases. Germline loops: CDR1 LNHDA, CDR2 SQIVND (reference sequence). The J segment lost 4 bases and the V segment lost 6 bases, leaving 9 bases of the junction unmatched. This CDR3 contains 15 residues. CDR3 sequence reads: CASSPSTGVGNTIYF. CDR3 DNA sequence: TGTGCCAGTAGCCCTTCAACAGGGGTGGGAAACACCATATATTTT.

The V gene is TRBV12-3 or TRBV12-4, the J gene TRBJ1-5, with TRBD1 matching over 8 bases. V trimming: 6 bases; J trimming: 6 bases; junction bases outside the gene matches: 4. The CDR3 spans 13 residues. CDR3 in amino acids: CASSPDRVQPQHF. The CDR3, as DNA: TGTGCCAGCAGCCCGGACAGGGTTCAGCCCCAGCATTTT.

The rearrangement joins TRBV5-1 to TRBJ2-7; 8 nucleotides match TRBD1. The length of the CDR3 is 13 residues. Per germline, CDR1 SGHRS and CDR2 YFSETQ. Trimming cost V 4 bases and J 6 bases; bases outside gene matches: 6. This CDR3 reads CASSNPDRAEQYF. The CDR3 DNA is TGCGCCAGCAGCAACCCGGACAGGGCCGAGCAGTACTTC.

This clone appeared a single time. The chain couples TRBV6-5 to TRBJ1-1, with D possibly matching TRBD1 (5 bases). Germline CDR1 is MNHEY and CDR2 is SVGAGI. CDR3 length: 15 amino acids. V shed 0 bases and J shed 3 bases, with 11 bases lying between them. Written as DNA, the CDR3 is TGTGCCAGCAGTTACTCTGGGGGGATGGACACTGAAGCTTTCTTT. The encoded protein is CASSYSGGMDTEAFF.

The V call is TRBV30, the J call TRBJ1-2; TRBD1 might be the D (5 bases). CDR1 and CDR2 from the germline V gene are GTSNPN and SVGIG (reference sequence). The CDR3 has 16 residues. V lost 6 bases to trimming and J lost 4 bases, with 24 bases between them. CDR3 in amino acids: CACGAGPKSTPYGYTF. For the CDR3, the DNA is TGTGCCTGTGGGGCCGGCCCAAAATCAACACCCTATGGCTACACCTTC.

The chain links TRBV10-3 to TRBJ1-2; D perhaps matches TRBD1 (5 bases). Germline lookup yields CDR1 ENHRY and CDR2 SYGVKD. CDR3 length equals 12 residues. V dropped 2 bases and J dropped 5 bases, with 6 bases sitting between them. The CDR3 is CAISEGAYGYTF. CDR3 sequence (DNA): TGTGCCATCAGTGAGGGGGCTTATGGCTACACCTTC.

This sequence joins TRBV12-5 and TRBJ1-5; a possible D gene is TRBD1 (5 bases). The V gene lost 5 bases and the J gene lost 6 bases, with 20 bases spanning the gap. Germline V gene sequence: CDR1 LGHNT, CDR2 FRNRAP. The CDR3 runs 16 residues. The CDR3: CASGPPPAGGIQPQHF. The CDR3 nucleotides read TGTGCTAGTGGTCCCCCTCCGGCCGGGGGGATTCAGCCCCAGCATTTT.

V gene TRBV3-1 (or the pseudogene TRBV3-2) combines with J gene TRBJ2-3; D is possibly TRBD2 (6 bases). Trimming removed 2 bases from V and 2 bases from J, with 14 bases in between. The germline V gene has CDR1 LGHDT and CDR2 YNNKEL (reference sequence). There are 16 residues in the CDR3. The CDR3 here is CASSQSFAGPTDTQYF. CDR3 sequence (DNA): TGTGCCAGCAGCCAATCGTTCGCGGGACCCACAGATACGCAGTATTTT.

The rearrangement joins TRBV2 to TRBJ2-7; 8 bases agree with TRBD1. This CDR3 is 12 amino acids long. Trimming at V came to 8 bases and at J to 3 bases, leaving 3 bases not matched to a gene. Germline loops: CDR1 SNHLY, CDR2 FYNNEI. The CDR3 bases are TGTGCCAGCCACAGGGGGGACTACGAGCAGTACTTC. It is translated as CASHRGDYEQYF. Combining the CDR3 with reference TRBV2 and TRBJ2-7 gives the whole variable domain EPEVTQTPSHQVTQMGQEVILRCVPISNHLYFYWYRQILGQKVEFLVSFYNNEISEKSEIFDDQFSVERPDGSNFTLKIRSTKLEDSAMYFCASHRGDYEQYFGPGTRLTVT.

CDR3 region: CASSPRTSGRDEQFF. DNA of the CDR3: TGTGCCAGCAGCCCAAGGACTAGCGGGAGAGATGAGCAGTTCTTC. The J gene is TRBJ2-1, the V gene TRBV13, with 13 bases fitting TRBD2. CDR3 length: 15 residues. J lost 8 bases, V lost 5 bases, and 6 bases had no gene match. In germline, CDR1 is PRHDT, CDR2 FYEKMQ (reference sequence).

This chain links TRBV10-3 with TRBJ2-1, with TRBD2 matching 12 bases. This CDR3 comprises 17 residues. CDR1 is ENHRY and CDR2 is SYGVKD in the germline V gene. V shed 0 bases, J shed 5 bases, and the junction held 5 bases outside the gene matches. The CDR3 DNA reads TGTGCCATCAGTGAGTCGTTGCCTAGCGGGGGGGACAATGAGCAGTTCTTC. Its translation: CAISESLPSGGDNEQFF.

The chain uses TRBV29-1 and TRBJ2-1; 11 positions agree with TRBD2. Germline V CDR1 and CDR2: SQVTM, ANQGSEA. This CDR3 is built from 14 residues. The V gene end was trimmed by 5 bases and the J gene end by 6 bases; junction bases not matched to a gene: 6. CDR3 region: CSVWASGRINEQFF. In nucleotides, the CDR3 is TGCAGCGTTTGGGCTAGCGGGAGGATCAATGAGCAGTTCTTC.

This rearrangement joins TRBV9 to TRBJ1-1; 7 bases map to TRBD1. This CDR3 region has 14 residues. The junction had 9 bases not matched to a gene; V was cut back by 4 bases and J by 6 bases. Germline V gives CDR1 SGDLS, CDR2 YYNGEE. The CDR3 DNA reads TGTGCCAGCAGCCCTCAGACAGGGTTAGCTGAAGCTTTCTTT. It yields the protein CASSPQTGLAEAFF.

The V gene is TRBV5-1, the J gene TRBJ1-4, with 10 positions matching TRBD1. Germline V gene lookup returns CDR1 SGHRS and CDR2 YFSETQ. This CDR3 has 14 amino acids. V dropped 3 bases and J dropped 6; count of bases not matched to a gene: 2. The CDR3 spells CASSSGTGDEKLFF. CDR3 in DNA: TGCGCCAGCAGCTCGGGGACAGGGGATGAAAAACTGTTTTTT.

Here the CDR3 reads CASRMTGAVDGYTF. The CDR3 bases are TGTGCCAGCAGAATGACGGGTGCGGTGGATGGCTACACCTTC. The rearrangement links TRBV6-1 to TRBJ1-2; D gene uncertain. Germline V gene lookup returns CDR1 MNHNS and CDR2 SASEGT. V was cut by 6 bases and J by 6 bases, with 17 bases left in between. The CDR3 contains 14 residues.

The chain has TRBV5-1 and TRBJ2-5; perhaps TRBD2 as D (5 bases). There are 16 residues in the CDR3. V gave up 0 bases and J gave up 3 bases, with 15 bases separating them. Germline CDR1 and CDR2: SGHRS and YFSETQ. The CDR3 DNA sequence: TGCGCCAGCAGCTTGGGCGGGTCCGGACCTGAAGAGACCCAGTACTTC. Translation gives CASSLGGSGPEETQYF.

This clone has at least ten counts. This chain links TRBV9 with TRBJ2-5; no clear D gene. There are 14 residues in the CDR3. Per the germline V gene, CDR1 is SGDLS and CDR2 is YYNGEE. Trimming removed 0 bases from V and 1 base from J, with 7 bases in between. The CDR3 region is CASSVGTTQETQYF. CDR3 DNA: TGTGCCAGCAGCGTAGGCACTACCCAAGAGACCCAGTACTTC.

This rearrangement joins TRBV19 to TRBJ2-7; 8 positions agree with TRBD1. The trim removed 5 bases at V and 5 bases at J, leaving 17 bases unmatched. In germline, CDR1 is LNHDA, CDR2 SQIVND (reference sequence). This CDR3 has 17 amino acids. The CDR3 loop reads CASSSLPGTGGGHEQYF. Here the CDR3 DNA reads TGTGCCAGTAGTTCGCTCCCCGGGACAGGTGGGGGGCACGAGCAGTACTTC.

This sequence joins TRBV9 and TRBJ2-1, with TRBD2 identical over 8 bases. CDR1 and CDR2 from the germline V gene are SGDLS and YYNGEE. The CDR3 contains 15 residues. The trim removed 1 base at V and 7 bases at J, leaving 7 bases unmatched. The CDR3 nucleotides are TGTGCCAGCAGCGTATTAAGCGGGAGAGGAAATGAGCAGTTCTTC. Amino acid sequence: CASSVLSGRGNEQFF.

The chain couples TRBV2 to TRBJ1-2, with TRBD1 matching 10 bases. With V trimmed by 1 base and J by 7 bases, 9 bases remained unmatched. This CDR3 is 16 amino acids long. Looked up from germline, CDR1 is SNHLY and CDR2 is FYNNEI. The CDR3 nucleotides read TGTGCCAGCAGTGAAGGTGTCCCGGACAGGGGGGTTGGCTACACCTTC. It encodes CASSEGVPDRGVGYTF.

The chain joins TRBV6-5 to TRBJ1-2; 8 nucleotides line up with TRBD1. The CDR3 sequence is 15 residues long. With V trimmed by 4 bases and J by 3 bases, 7 bases remained unmatched. The germline gives CDR1 MNHEY, CDR2 SVGAGI. The CDR3 coding sequence is TGTGCCAGCAGTTTAACAGACAGGGGCGACTATGGCTACACCTTC. Translated, it gives CASSLTDRGDYGYTF.

The gene calls are TRBV4-1 and TRBJ1-1, with D tentatively TRBD1 (5 bases). Trimming left V 4 bases short and J 1 base short, with 13 bases between. The length of the CDR3 is 15 residues. Germline assignment: CDR1 MGHRA and CDR2 YSYEKL. The CDR3 DNA is TGCGCCAGCAGCCGGGGACTGATCCCGAACACTGAAGCTTTCTTT. Its translation: CASSRGLIPNTEAFF.

This chain joins TRBV2 and TRBJ2-7; 10 bases match TRBD2. The CDR3 runs to 13 residues. The V gene's germline CDR1 is SNHLY and CDR2 FYNNEI. The V gene end was trimmed by 7 bases and the J gene end by 6 bases; junction bases not matched to a gene: 6. DNA of the CDR3: TGTGCCAGCATGAGCGGGGGGGATGCCGAGCAGTACTTC. Amino acids: CASMSGGDAEQYF.

Details on this clone: At one of its ends the junction is not consistent with the germline gene, which may arise from a read error. This chain uses TRBV15 with TRBJ2-5; 14 bases match TRBD2. There are 18 residues in the CDR3. The germline CDR1 and CDR2 sequences are LNHNV and YYDKDF (reference sequence). The CDR3 DNA reads as TGTGCCACCGGCAGACTTCCGGGACTAGCGGGAGTATCAGAGACCCAGTACTTC. Translation gives CATGRLPGLAGVSETQYF.

The gene calls are TRBV21-1 and TRBJ1-4; the D segment call TRBD1 is taken from the table without a DNA check. TRBV21-1 is a pseudogene segment. The CDR3 has 15 amino acids. The CDR3 DNA reads as TGTGCCAGCAGCAGAGGACAGGAGATTAATGAAAAACTGTTTTTT. This translates into CASSRGQEINEKLFF.

The chain couples TRBV28 to TRBJ1-4; D remains unclear. V was cut by 1 base and J by 13 bases, with 16 bases left in between. The CDR3 has 14 amino acids. CDR1 is MDHEN and CDR2 is SYDVKM in the germline V gene. CDR3 DNA: TGTGCCAGCAGTTTATCCCCGACCCCGGCGGCACTGTTTTTT. This codes for CASSLSPTPAALFF.

The J gene is TRBJ1-2, the V gene TRBV12-3 or TRBV12-4; D is ambiguous. This CDR3 region has 12 residues. V lost 6 bases and J lost 2, with 7 bases in between. CDR3 DNA sequence: TGTGCCAGCAGCCCCTCGAACTATGGCTACACCTTC. Amino acid sequence: CASSPSNYGYTF.